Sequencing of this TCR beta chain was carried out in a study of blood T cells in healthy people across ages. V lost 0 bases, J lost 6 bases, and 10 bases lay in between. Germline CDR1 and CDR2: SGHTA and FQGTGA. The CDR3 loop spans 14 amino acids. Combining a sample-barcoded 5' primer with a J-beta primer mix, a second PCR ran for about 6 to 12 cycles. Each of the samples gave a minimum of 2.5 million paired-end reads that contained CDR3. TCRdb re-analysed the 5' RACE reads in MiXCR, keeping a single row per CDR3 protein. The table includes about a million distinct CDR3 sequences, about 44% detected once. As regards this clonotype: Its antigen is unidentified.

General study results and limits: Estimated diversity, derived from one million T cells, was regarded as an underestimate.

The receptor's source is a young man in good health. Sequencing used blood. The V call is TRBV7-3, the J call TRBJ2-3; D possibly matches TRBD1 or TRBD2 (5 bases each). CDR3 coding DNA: TGTGCCAGCAGCTTAACGTTGGGGGAGGATACGCAGTATTTT. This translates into CASSLTLGEDTQYF.